These 19 T cell receptor beta chains share one sample of origin, sequenced in a study of blood T cell repertoires in COVID-19. Some clones are missing from TCRdb's copy, which holds only in-frame ones; the method was immunoSEQ multiplex PCR. The sample yields 400,000 to 450,000 clones, roughly 89% seen once. The source material was peripheral blood. The receptors were sampled from a man between 18 and 35 years old with COVID-19, enrolled during active disease.

The chain recombines TRBV6-5 with TRBJ2-2, with D maybe TRBD2 (5 bases). Germline V gene data show CDR1 as MNHEY and CDR2 as SVGAGI. This CDR3 spans 13 amino acids. The V and J ends lost 2 bases and 6 bases respectively, with 7 bases between them. The chain's CDR3 is CASSYGGSGELFF. CDR3 coding DNA: TGTGCCAGCAGTTACGGAGGATCCGGGGAGCTGTTTTTT.

This clone was detected only once. The chain employs TRBV11-3 and TRBJ2-7; 8 nucleotides agree with TRBD1. Germline V lookup: CDR1 SGHNT, CDR2 YENEEA. This CDR3 has 16 residues. With 7 bases clipped from V and 7 bases from J, the junction kept 18 bases outside the gene matches. CDR3 in DNA: TGTGCCAGCACCTTCCATAGAGGGACAGGCCTTGGGGAGCAGTACTTC. Its translation is CASTFHRGTGLGEQYF. Together with reference TRBV11-3 and TRBJ2-7, the CDR3 gives the full variable domain: EAGVVQSPRYKIIEKKQPVAFWCNPISGHNTLYWYLQNLGQGPELLIRYENEEAVDDSQLPKDRFSAERLKGVDSTLKIQPAELGDSAVYLCASTFHRGTGLGEQYFGPGTRLTVT.

V usage is TRBV11-2 and J usage is TRBJ2-1, with unresolved D. CDR1 and CDR2 (germline): SGHAT, FQNNGV. V gave up 5 bases and J gave up 0 bases, with 11 bases separating them. The CDR3 loop spans 15 amino acids. CDR3 sequence: CASSPRDGSYNEQFF. The CDR3 DNA reads as TGTGCCAGCAGCCCCCGAGATGGCTCCTACAATGAGCAGTTCTTC. Supplemented by reference TRBV11-2 and TRBJ2-1, the full variable domain reads EAGVAQSPRYKIIEKRQSVAFWCNPISGHATLYWYQQILGQGPKLLIQFQNNGVVDDSQLPKDRFSAERLKGVDSTLKIQPAKLEDSAVYLCASSPRDGSYNEQFFGPGTRLTVL.

This chain's CDR3 is CASNVGGLYGEAFF. CDR3 bases: TGTGCCAGTAATGTCGGGGGGCTTTATGGTGAAGCTTTCTTT. The chain employs TRBV19 and TRBJ1-1; possible D gene TRBD1, 6 bases. CDR3 length equals 14 residues. CDR1 and CDR2 (germline): LNHDA, SQIVND (reference sequence). The V gene lost 7 bases and the J gene lost 7 bases, with 19 bases spanning the gap.

This chain joins TRBV19 and TRBJ2-2; TRBD2 matches 9 bases. Germline V gives CDR1 LNHDA, CDR2 SQIVND (reference sequence). J lost 4 bases, V lost 8 bases, and 2 bases had no gene match. The CDR3 runs to 13 residues. The CDR3 here is CASFSGGTGELFF. The DNA for the CDR3 is TGTGCCAGTTTTAGCGGGGGCACCGGGGAGCTGTTTTTT.

The chain is built from TRBV4-2 and TRBJ2-2; 15 bases agree with TRBD2. The J segment lost 7 bases and the V segment lost 1 base, leaving 4 bases of the junction unmatched. This CDR3 has 17 amino acids. Germline V gene lookup returns CDR1 LGHNA and CDR2 YNFKEQ. The CDR3, as DNA: TGTGCCAGCAGCCAAGGGACTAGCGGGGGGGCAGACGGGGAGCTGTTTTTT. It encodes CASSQGTSGGADGELFF.

V is TRBV18 and J is TRBJ1-1, with a tentative D call TRBD1 (5 bases). CDR1 is KGHSH and CDR2 is LQKENI in the germline V gene. V shed 6 bases and J shed 1 base, with 15 bases lying between them. This CDR3 contains 15 residues. CDR3 in amino acids: CASSRGAGQNTEAFF. CDR3 bases: TGTGCCAGCTCCCGAGGAGCGGGGCAGAACACTGAAGCTTTCTTT. The complete variable domain, with remaining parts taken from reference TRBV18 and TRBJ1-1, reads NAGVMQNPRHLVRRRGQEARLRCSPMKGHSHVYWYRQLPEEGLKFMVYLQKENIIDESGMPKERFSAEFPKEGPSILRIQQVVRGDSAAYFCASSRGAGQNTEAFFGQGTRLTVV.

The chain combines TRBV6-5 with TRBJ2-2, with D maybe TRBD1 (6 bases). The V end was cut by 4 bases, the J end by 3 bases, with 12 bases between. The CDR3 is 15 amino acids. Germline CDR1 is MNHEY and CDR2 is SVGAGI. The chain's CDR3 is CASSLLGQYTGELFF. CDR3 nucleotide sequence: TGTGCCAGCAGTTTACTCGGACAGTACACCGGGGAGCTGTTTTTT.

In this sample, this clone turned up once. The chain links TRBV4-2 to TRBJ2-5; TRBD1 matches at 8 bases. Per the germline V gene, CDR1 is LGHNA and CDR2 is YNFKEQ. This CDR3 region has 15 residues. V trimming: 3 bases; J trimming: 2 bases; junction bases outside the gene matches: 5. CDR3 DNA: TGTGCCAGCAGCCACTCGACAGGGGTGCAAGAGACCCAGTACTTC. It translates to CASSHSTGVQETQYF.

This sequence joins TRBV25-1 and TRBJ2-7; D not certain. The CDR3 sequence is 15 residues long. Trimming stripped 2 bases from V and 4 bases from J, with 15 bases between. Germline V gives CDR1 MGHDK, CDR2 SYGVNS. CDR3 sequence reads: CASSEPAGKQYEQYF. The CDR3 DNA reads as TGTGCCAGCAGTGAACCCGCAGGAAAACAGTACGAGCAGTACTTC.

V and J are TRBV7-9 and TRBJ1-1; D perhaps matches TRBD1 (6 bases). The germline V gene encodes CDR1 SEHNR and CDR2 FQNEAQ (reference sequence). The CDR3 length is 13 residues. Trimming pared 11 bases from V and 2 bases from J, leaving 15 bases between. This CDR3 is CAPRGGPNTEAFF. As DNA, the CDR3 is TGTGCCCCCCGGGGGGGGCCCAACACTGAAGCTTTCTTT.

This clone has more than one count but fewer than ten. For the CDR3, the DNA is TGTGCCAGCAGCTTAGTGGGACGGGGACTAGCGGGACTTTTTTACGAGCAGTACTTC. Translation gives CASSLVGRGLAGLFYEQYF. The rearrangement links TRBV7-9 to TRBJ2-7; 13 nucleotides agree with TRBD2. With V trimmed by 1 base and J by 4 bases, 13 bases remained unmatched. The germline CDR1 and CDR2 sequences are SEHNR and FQNEAQ (reference sequence). This CDR3 is built from 19 residues.

This clone occurred once. The chain combines TRBV14 with TRBJ1-4; 9 positions agree with TRBD1. CDR1 SGHDN and CDR2 FVKESK come from the germline V gene. This CDR3 is built from 15 residues. The V gene end was trimmed by 5 bases and the J gene end by 5 bases; junction bases not matched to a gene: 6. Here the CDR3 reads CASSSGGTGNEKLFF. The CDR3 DNA sequence: TGTGCCAGCAGCTCAGGAGGGACAGGGAATGAAAAACTGTTTTTT.

The gene calls are TRBV7-3 and TRBJ2-1; TRBD2 aligns across 12 bases. Per the germline V gene, CDR1 is SGHTA and CDR2 is FQGTGA. The CDR3 contains 15 residues. V lost 5 bases and J lost 4; bases outside the gene matches: 3. CDR3 residues: CASSPGTSGYNEQFF. The CDR3 bases are TGTGCCAGCAGCCCCGGGACTAGCGGGTACAATGAGCAGTTCTTC.

V gene TRBV6-5 combines with J gene TRBJ1-1; the D gene is possibly TRBD1 (5 bases). This CDR3 spans 12 amino acids. Between the trimmed V and J ends, which lost 0 bases and 10 bases, there was a span of 9 bases. Germline lookup yields CDR1 MNHEY and CDR2 SVGAGI. The CDR3 region has the DNA TGTGCCAGCAGTTACTCTAGGGGTACAGCTTTCTTT. This encodes CASSYSRGTAFF.

As regards this clone: Additional DNA sequences in this sample encode the identical CDR3. The V gene is TRBV14, the J gene TRBJ2-5, with D possibly matching TRBD2 (5 bases). Between the trimmed V and J ends, which lost 0 bases and 5 bases, there was a span of 10 bases. The CDR3 has 14 residues. Germline loops: CDR1 SGHDN, CDR2 FVKESK. The DNA of the CDR3 is TGTGCCAGCAGCCAAGATCGGGGTCGGGAGACCCAGTACTTC. Its translation is CASSQDRGRETQYF.

V and J are TRBV11-3 and TRBJ2-5, with TRBD1 as a possible D gene (5 bases). Trimming left V 4 bases short and J 7 bases short, with 13 bases between. Per germline, CDR1 SGHNT and CDR2 YENEEA. The CDR3 spans 13 residues. The CDR3 spells CASSSARQGTQYF. The CDR3 coding sequence is TGTGCCAGCAGCTCCGCTCGTCAGGGGACCCAGTACTTC.

This clone appeared once. The chain couples TRBV5-4 to TRBJ1-1; D is undetermined. The CDR3 length is 15 residues. Per germline, CDR1 SGHNT and CDR2 YYREEE (reference sequence). Deletions cut 4 bases from V and 0 bases from J, with 13 bases between. The CDR3 sequence: CASSGPRALNTEAFF. The CDR3, as DNA: TGTGCCAGCAGCGGCCCGCGGGCTCTGAACACTGAAGCTTTCTTT.

V and J are TRBV7-9 and TRBJ2-1, with D unclear. The CDR3 consists of 14 residues. With 0 bases removed from V and 9 bases from J, the gap between germline ends came to 12 bases. Germline loops: CDR1 SEHNR, CDR2 FQNEAQ (reference sequence). CDR3 DNA sequence: TGTGCCAGCAGCTTAGCGTCGGTGGTTGGTGAGCAGTTCTTC. Its translation is CASSLASVVGEQFF.